This T cell receptor (beta chain) was observed in a study of Ad26.COV2.S vaccination and SARS-CoV-2 variants. As for treatment: approximately 18 received Ad26.COV2.S at low or high dose, single or two shots; roughly five received placebo; per-sample allocation not given. After the first vaccine or placebo injection, samples were drawn on day 63. CDR1 and CDR2 (germline): MDHEN, SYDVKM. V shed 4 bases and J shed 6 bases, with 13 bases lying between them. This CDR3 spans 14 amino acids. Some clones are missing from TCRdb's copy, which holds only in-frame ones; the method was immunoSEQ multiplex PCR. Seen here are roughly 400,000 clones, around 91% observed once, and the top ten hold around 4.5%.

This receptor was obtained from a person aged 18 to 65 who received the Ad26.COV2.S COVID-19 vaccine or a placebo. The V gene is TRBV28, the J gene TRBJ1-3; D not resolved. This material consisted of peripheral blood, taken in a trial of Ad26.COV2.S vaccine versus placebo. The CDR3 is CASSSGGWENTIYF. The DNA of the CDR3 is TGTGCCAGCAGTTCGGGTGGGTGGGAAAACACCATATATTTT.